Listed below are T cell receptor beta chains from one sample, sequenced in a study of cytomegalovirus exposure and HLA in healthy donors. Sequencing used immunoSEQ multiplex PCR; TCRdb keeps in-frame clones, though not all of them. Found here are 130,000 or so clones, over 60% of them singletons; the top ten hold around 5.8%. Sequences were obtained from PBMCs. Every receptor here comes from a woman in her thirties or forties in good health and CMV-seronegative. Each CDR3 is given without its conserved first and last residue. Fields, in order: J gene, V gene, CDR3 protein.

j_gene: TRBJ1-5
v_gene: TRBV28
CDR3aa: ASSLLLAFSNQPQH

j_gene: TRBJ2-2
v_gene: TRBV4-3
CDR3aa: ASSQDLGSSGGRRSGELF

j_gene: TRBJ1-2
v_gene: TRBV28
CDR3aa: ASSLIDYGYT

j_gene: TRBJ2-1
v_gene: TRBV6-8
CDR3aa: ASSPRTSGSPPGNNEQF

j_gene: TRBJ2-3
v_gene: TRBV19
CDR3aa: ASSIVGGLTDTQY

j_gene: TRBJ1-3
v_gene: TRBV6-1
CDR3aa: ASSESGGGNTIY

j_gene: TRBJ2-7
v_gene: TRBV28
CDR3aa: ASSLLAGGHYEQY

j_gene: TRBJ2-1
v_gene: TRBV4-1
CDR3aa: ASSPSPGLSSYNEQF

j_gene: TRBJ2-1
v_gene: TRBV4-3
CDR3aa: ASSQDGGSSYNEQF

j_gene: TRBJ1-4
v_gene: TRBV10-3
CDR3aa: ATGRAATNEKLF

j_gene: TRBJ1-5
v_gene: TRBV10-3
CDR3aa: AISAGGNQPQH

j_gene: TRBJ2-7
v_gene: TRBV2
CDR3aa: ASSEAGTGSYEQY

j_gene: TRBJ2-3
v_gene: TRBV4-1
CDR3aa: ASSQARASGGGTDTQY

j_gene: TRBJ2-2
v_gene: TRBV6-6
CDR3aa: ASTPSGTNTGELF

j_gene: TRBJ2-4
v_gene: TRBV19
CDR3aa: ASSIAPGARSSQY

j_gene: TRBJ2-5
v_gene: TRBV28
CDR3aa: ASSPSGSETQY

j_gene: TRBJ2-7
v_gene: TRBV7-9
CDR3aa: ASSPMTGNGEQY

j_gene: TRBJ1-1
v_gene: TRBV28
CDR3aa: ASSLEGAMGTEAF

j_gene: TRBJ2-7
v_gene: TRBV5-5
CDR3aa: ASSPNPTSGGYEQY

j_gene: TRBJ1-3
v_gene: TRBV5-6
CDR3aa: ASRRDPLVVSGNTIY

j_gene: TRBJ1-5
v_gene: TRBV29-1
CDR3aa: SVILFTGPGGNQPQH

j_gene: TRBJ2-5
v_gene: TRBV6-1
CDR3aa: ASSLDSPETQY

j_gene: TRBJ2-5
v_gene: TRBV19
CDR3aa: ASRGGQGITLQETQY

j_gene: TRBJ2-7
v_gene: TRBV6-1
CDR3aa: ASRGTGTSEQY

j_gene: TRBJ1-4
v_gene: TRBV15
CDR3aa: ATRAGITVEKLF

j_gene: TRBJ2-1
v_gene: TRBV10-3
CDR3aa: AIRAGTSAYNEQF

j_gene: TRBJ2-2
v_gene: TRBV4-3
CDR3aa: ASSQDRVTPGELF

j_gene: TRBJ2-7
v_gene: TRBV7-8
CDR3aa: ASGGLAGVLYEQY

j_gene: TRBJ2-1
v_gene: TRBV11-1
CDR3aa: ASSWTTGGGYNEQF

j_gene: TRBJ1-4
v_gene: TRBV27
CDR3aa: ASSQTGRVEKLF

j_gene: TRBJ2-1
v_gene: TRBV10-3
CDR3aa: AISVSEGLVAEQF

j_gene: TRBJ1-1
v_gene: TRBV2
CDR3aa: ASRGTGLNTEAF

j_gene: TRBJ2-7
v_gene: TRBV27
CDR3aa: ASSKAGRTSLEQY

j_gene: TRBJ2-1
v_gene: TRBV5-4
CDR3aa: ASSRGRGTGGNNEQF

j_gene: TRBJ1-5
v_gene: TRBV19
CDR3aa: ASSQGDFGNQPQH

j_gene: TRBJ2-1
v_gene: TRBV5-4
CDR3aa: ASSPPGQGSNEQF

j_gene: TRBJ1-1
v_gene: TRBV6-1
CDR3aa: ASSEGQGEAF

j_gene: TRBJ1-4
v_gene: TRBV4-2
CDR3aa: ASSPRLLNEKLF

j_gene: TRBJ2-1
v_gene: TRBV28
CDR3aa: ASSLTGLAGVHEQF

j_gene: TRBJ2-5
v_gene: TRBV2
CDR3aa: ASSVAGELETQY

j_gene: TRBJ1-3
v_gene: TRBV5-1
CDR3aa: ASSEAWSKGNTIY

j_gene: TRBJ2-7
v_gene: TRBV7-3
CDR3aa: ASSLTLISGSYEQY

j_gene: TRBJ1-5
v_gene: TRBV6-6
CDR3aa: ASGRQGGNQPQH

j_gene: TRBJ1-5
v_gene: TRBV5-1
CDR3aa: ASSLAGQVNQPQH

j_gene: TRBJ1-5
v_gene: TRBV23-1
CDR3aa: ASSKGEWDSNQPQH

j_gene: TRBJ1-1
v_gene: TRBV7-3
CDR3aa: ASSLSVNTEAF

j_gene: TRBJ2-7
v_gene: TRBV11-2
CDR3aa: ASTLSGTGAYEQY

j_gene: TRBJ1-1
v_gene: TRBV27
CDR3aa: ASSPFPQGVRSNTEAF

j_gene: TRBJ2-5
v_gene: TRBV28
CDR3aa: ASSLARGGRETQY

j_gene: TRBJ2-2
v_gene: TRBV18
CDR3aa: ASSPQPGLAGAGELF

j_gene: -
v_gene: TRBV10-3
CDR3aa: ATHGQGSYEQY

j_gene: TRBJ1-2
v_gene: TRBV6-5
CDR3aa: ASSRGTGDNYGYT